The 11 T cell receptor beta chains presented below share a single source sample, sequenced in a study of T-cell reconstitution after alpha-beta-depleted transplantation in children. The TCRbeta library incorporated unique molecular identifiers. TCRdb re-derived calls from the PCR reads in MiXCR, one entry per CDR3 protein. The sample includes around 380,000 distinct CDR3 sequences, approximately 11% of them seen just once. The sequences come from PBMCs from the stem cell graft donor, collected from the stem cell graft. Receptor source: a human donor who donated a stem cell graft to a child with acute myeloid leukemia.

The chain carries TRBV11-2 and TRBJ2-1; 11 nucleotides agree with TRBD2. The CDR3 loop spans 16 amino acids. Germline V gene data show CDR1 as SGHAT and CDR2 as FQNNGV. The V segment lost 1 base and the J segment 7 bases; nucleotides outside the gene matches: 6. CDR3 loop: CASSLVGSGGGNEQFF. Written as DNA, the CDR3 is TGTGCCAGCAGCTTAGTGGGTAGCGGGGGGGGAAATGAGCAGTTCTTC.

This clonotype was counted only a few times. The rearrangement joins TRBV20-1 to TRBJ2-2; 7 bases map to TRBD2. The CDR3 covers 13 residues. V dropped 5 bases and J dropped 1; count of bases not matched to a gene: 1. Per the germline V gene, CDR1 is DFQATT and CDR2 is SNEGSKA (reference sequence). CDR3 nucleotide sequence: TGCAGTGCTCCTAGCGGGAACACCGGGGAGCTGTTTTTT. It codes for CSAPSGNTGELFF.

The V and J genes are TRBV20-1 and TRBJ1-5, with 7 bases aligning to TRBD1. The V segment lost 3 bases and the J segment 3 bases; nucleotides outside the gene matches: 5. The CDR3 has 14 residues. Per germline, CDR1 DFQATT and CDR2 SNEGSKA (reference sequence). The CDR3, as DNA: TGCAGTGCTAGGGGGGGACAGTTCAATCAGCCCCAGCATTTT. Protein sequence: CSARGGQFNQPQHF.

With regard to this clonotype: This may arise from a read error, as a much more abundant clone is one base away. V usage is TRBV27 and J usage is TRBJ2-1; 8 bases align to TRBD2. Germline V gene sequence: CDR1 MNHEY, CDR2 SMNVEV (reference sequence). V was clipped by 4 bases and J by 6 bases; unmatched bases: 2. The CDR3 runs to 13 residues. The CDR3 spells CASSWGTSNEQFF. The DNA of the CDR3 is TGTGCCAGCAGTTGGGGGACTAGCAATGAGCAGTTCTTC.

This clonotype was observed a few times. This chain links TRBV5-1 with TRBJ2-7; D unclear. Germline V lookup: CDR1 SGHRS, CDR2 YFSETQ. Trimming removed 1 base at V and 3 bases at J, with 8 bases between. The CDR3 covers 13 residues. The CDR3 spells CASSLNGDYEQYF. The CDR3 nucleotides read TGCGCCAGCAGCTTGAACGGAGACTACGAGCAGTACTTC.

This clonotype was seen repeatedly, ten times or more. V gene TRBV5-1 combines with J gene TRBJ2-5, with TRBD2 matching 8 bases. V lost 2 bases and J lost 1; bases outside the gene matches: 7. Germline loops: CDR1 SGHRS, CDR2 YFSETQ. The CDR3 is 16 amino acids. This CDR3 reads CASSFAGGGRQETQYF. In DNA form, the CDR3 reads TGCGCCAGCAGCTTCGCCGGGGGGGGCCGCCAAGAGACCCAGTACTTC. The complete variable domain, with remaining parts taken from reference TRBV5-1 and TRBJ2-5, reads KAGVTQTPRYLIKTRGQQVTLSCSPISGHRSVSWYQQTPGQGLQFLFEYFSETQRNKGNFPGRFSGRQFSNSRSEMNVSTLELGDSALYLCASSFAGGGRQETQYFGPGTRLLVL.

In its sample, this clonotype was seen a few times. The chain has TRBV10-3 and TRBJ1-2; 9 bases map to TRBD1. CDR1 and CDR2 from the germline V gene are ENHRY and SYGVKD. J was trimmed by 4 bases and V by 3 bases; bases with no gene match: 6. CDR3 length: 15 amino acids. CDR3 nucleotide sequence: TGTGCCATCAGTGAAGGGACAGGGTCTACCTATGGCTACACCTTC. Its protein is CAISEGTGSTYGYTF.

The rearrangement uses TRBV7-3 and TRBJ1-2; D remains unclear. The CDR3 contains 15 residues. Germline-derived CDR1 and CDR2 are SGHTA and FQGTGA. V lost 5 bases to trimming and J lost 3 bases, with 16 bases between them. CDR3 nucleotides: TGTGCCAGCAGCCCTTCTTACCAAAGCGACTATGGCTACACCTTC. Protein sequence: CASSPSYQSDYGYTF.

The V gene is TRBV5-1, the J gene TRBJ2-7; D may be TRBD2 (5 bases). V was cut by 2 bases and J by 5 bases, with 11 bases left in between. This CDR3 has 13 amino acids. The germline gives CDR1 SGHRS, CDR2 YFSETQ. This chain's CDR3 is CASSFGLNNEQYF. The CDR3 nucleotides are TGCGCCAGCAGCTTCGGACTCAACAACGAGCAGTACTTC. The full variable domain, in which reference TRBV5-1 and TRBJ2-7 provide the parts outside the CDR3, is KAGVTQTPRYLIKTRGQQVTLSCSPISGHRSVSWYQQTPGQGLQFLFEYFSETQRNKGNFPGRFSGRQFSNSRSEMNVSTLELGDSALYLCASSFGLNNEQYFGPGTRLTVT.

This clonotype appeared a few times. This sequence joins TRBV15 and TRBJ2-1, with 8 bases matching TRBD2. J was trimmed by 8 bases and V by 0 bases; bases with no gene match: 9. The CDR3 spans 16 residues. Germline CDR1 and CDR2: LNHNV and YYDKDF (reference sequence). The CDR3 reads CATSRDRGGQVDEQFF. In DNA, the CDR3 is TGTGCCACCAGCAGAGATCGGGGGGGCCAGGTTGATGAGCAGTTCTTC.

CDR3 coding DNA: TGCGCCAGCAGCTTGCAGGTTTCCTACGAGCAGTACTTC. Amino acids: CASSLQVSYEQYF. This rearrangement joins TRBV5-1 to TRBJ2-7; D unresolved. The CDR3 sequence is 13 residues long. The germline V gene encodes CDR1 SGHRS and CDR2 YFSETQ. The V gene lost 1 base and the J gene lost 1 base, with 6 bases spanning the gap.